One and the same sample provided the 8 T cell receptor beta chains below, sequenced in a study of technical replicates of blood from a few donors. Libraries were prepared by immunoSEQ multiplex PCR; TCRdb keeps only in-frame clonotypes and omits some of them. The sample has around 80,000 clones, 98% seen once. The sample consisted of T cells isolated from PBMCs. The receptors shown here come from a human donor in good health.

The V gene is TRBV6-5, the J gene TRBJ2-7, with 7 positions matching TRBD2. This CDR3 region has 14 residues. Germline trimming cut 6 bases from V and 6 bases from J; bases unmatched to any gene: 11. From germline, CDR1 is MNHEY and CDR2 SVGAGI. The CDR3 region has the DNA TGTGCCAGCAGGGGATCGGGACTATCGACCGAGCAGTACTTC. Translated: CASRGSGLSTEQYF.

This chain links TRBV4-1 with TRBJ2-7; 8 nucleotides align to TRBD1. The V gene end was trimmed by 2 bases and the J gene end by 4 bases; junction bases not matched to a gene: 7. Looked up from germline, CDR1 is MGHRA and CDR2 is YSYEKL. The CDR3 sequence is 15 residues long. DNA for the CDR3: TGCGCCAGCAGCCAACTAGGACAGGGCGGATACGAGCAGTACTTC. This codes for CASSQLGQGGYEQYF.

The chain is built from TRBV18 and TRBJ2-3, with TRBD2 matching 8 bases. There are 16 residues in the CDR3. The junction had 4 bases not matched to a gene; V was cut back by 2 bases and J by 0 bases. Per germline, CDR1 KGHSH and CDR2 LQKENI. The CDR3 coding sequence is TGTGCCAGCTCACCAGATAGCGGGACTAGCACAGATACGCAGTATTTT. As protein: CASSPDSGTSTDTQYF.

This sequence joins TRBV5-4 and TRBJ2-7; 10 bases line up with TRBD2. This CDR3 has 15 residues. J was trimmed by 5 bases and V by 4 bases; bases with no gene match: 9. Germline CDR1 is SGHNT and CDR2 is YYREEE (reference sequence). The CDR3 reads CASSPLAGARHEQYF. CDR3 bases: TGTGCCAGCAGCCCCCTAGCGGGAGCGAGACACGAGCAGTACTTC.

The chain's CDR3 is CASSFLKSPGNYGYTF. In DNA, the CDR3 is TGTGCCAGCAGTTTCCTAAAGTCGCCGGGTAACTATGGCTACACCTTC. The chain is built from TRBV28 and TRBJ1-2; no definite D call. The V and J ends lost 3 bases and 1 base respectively, with 15 bases between them. The V gene's germline CDR1 is MDHEN and CDR2 SYDVKM. This CDR3 has 16 amino acids.

The chain uses TRBV2 and TRBJ2-7; TRBD1 matches at 7 bases. Germline loops: CDR1 SNHLY, CDR2 FYNNEI. The CDR3 is made up of 16 amino acids. V trimming: 6 bases; J trimming: 11 bases; junction bases outside the gene matches: 22. In DNA, the CDR3 is TGTGCCAGCAGCCTAGAGGGGGCTGCCGACCCCCCGAGGGAGTACTTC. Encoded protein: CASSLEGAADPPREYF.

This chain links TRBV5-1 with TRBJ2-7; the match to TRBD1 covers 9 bases. The J segment lost 2 bases and the V segment lost 4 bases, leaving 7 bases of the junction unmatched. This CDR3 has 15 amino acids. Germline CDR1 is SGHRS and CDR2 is YFSETQ. For the CDR3, the DNA is TGCGCCAGCAGCCACCGGACAGGGGACCCCTACGAGCAGTACTTC. Its translation is CASSHRTGDPYEQYF.

This clone came up once. The chain links TRBV9 to TRBJ2-2; 8 bases are a match to TRBD1. V lost 5 bases to trimming and J lost 0 bases; unmatched junction nucleotides: 6. Germline V lookup: CDR1 SGDLS, CDR2 YYNGEE. This CDR3 spans 16 amino acids. CDR3 bases: TGTGCCAGCAGAGACGACAGGGGTACGAACACCGGGGAGCTGTTTTTT. Its protein is CASRDDRGTNTGELFF.